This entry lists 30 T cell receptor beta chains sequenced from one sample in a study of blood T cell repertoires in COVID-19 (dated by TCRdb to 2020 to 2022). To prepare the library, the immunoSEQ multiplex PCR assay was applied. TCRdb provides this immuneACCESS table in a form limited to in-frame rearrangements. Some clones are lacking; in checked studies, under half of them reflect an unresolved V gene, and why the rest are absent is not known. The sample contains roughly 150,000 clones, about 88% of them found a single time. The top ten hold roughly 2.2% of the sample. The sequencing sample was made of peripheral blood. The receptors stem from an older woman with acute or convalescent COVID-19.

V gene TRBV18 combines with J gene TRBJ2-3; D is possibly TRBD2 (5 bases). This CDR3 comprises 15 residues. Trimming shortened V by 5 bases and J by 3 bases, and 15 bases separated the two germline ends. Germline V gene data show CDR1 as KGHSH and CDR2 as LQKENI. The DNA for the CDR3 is TGTGCCAGCTCAAGCAGCCGGACTGAGACAGATACGCAGTATTTT. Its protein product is CASSSSRTETDTQYF.

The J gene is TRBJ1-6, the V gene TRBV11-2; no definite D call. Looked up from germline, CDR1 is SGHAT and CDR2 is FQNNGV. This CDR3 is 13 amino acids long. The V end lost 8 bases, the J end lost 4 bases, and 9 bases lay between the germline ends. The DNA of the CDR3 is TGTGCCAGCGCGCCCCCGTATAATTCACCCCTCCACTTT. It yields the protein CASAPPYNSPLHF.

The CDR3 region has the DNA TGCGCCAGCAGCTTGGGAGACAGGGAGAGGAACACCATATATTTT. It yields the protein CASSLGDRERNTIYF. J is TRBJ1-3 and V is TRBV5-1; 7 bases are a match to TRBD1. The CDR3 contains 15 residues. Germline CDR1 reads SGHRS; CDR2 reads YFSETQ. After removal of 0 bases from V and 7 bases from J, the junction contained 7 bases not matched to a gene.

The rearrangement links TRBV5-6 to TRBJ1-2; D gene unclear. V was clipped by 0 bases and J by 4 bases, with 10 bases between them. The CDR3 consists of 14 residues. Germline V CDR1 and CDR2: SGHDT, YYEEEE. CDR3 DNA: TGTGCCAGCAGCTTGGGGGCCCTGGGCTATGGCTACACCTTC. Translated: CASSLGALGYGYTF.

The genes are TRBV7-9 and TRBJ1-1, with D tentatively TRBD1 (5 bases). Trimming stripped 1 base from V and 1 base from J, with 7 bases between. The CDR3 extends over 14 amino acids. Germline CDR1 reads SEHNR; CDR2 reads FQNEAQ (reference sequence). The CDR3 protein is CASSLGGTNTEAFF. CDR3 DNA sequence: TGTGCCAGCAGCTTAGGCGGGACGAACACTGAAGCTTTCTTT.

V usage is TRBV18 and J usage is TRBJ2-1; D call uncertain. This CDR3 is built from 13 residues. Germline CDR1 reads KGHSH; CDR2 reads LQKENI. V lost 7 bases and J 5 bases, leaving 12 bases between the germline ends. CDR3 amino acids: CASFSDWNNEQFF. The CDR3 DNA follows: TGTGCCAGCTTTTCCGACTGGAACAATGAGCAGTTCTTC.

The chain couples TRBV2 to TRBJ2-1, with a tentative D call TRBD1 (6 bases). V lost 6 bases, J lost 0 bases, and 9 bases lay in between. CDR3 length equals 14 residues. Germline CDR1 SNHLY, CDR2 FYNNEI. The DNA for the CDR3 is TGTGCCAGCAGCATACAGGGCTCCTACAATGAGCAGTTCTTC. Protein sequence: CASSIQGSYNEQFF. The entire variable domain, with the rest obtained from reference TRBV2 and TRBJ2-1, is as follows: EPEVTQTPSHQVTQMGQEVILRCVPISNHLYFYWYRQILGQKVEFLVSFYNNEISEKSEIFDDQFSVERPDGSNFTLKIRSTKLEDSAMYFCASSIQGSYNEQFFGPGTRLTVL.

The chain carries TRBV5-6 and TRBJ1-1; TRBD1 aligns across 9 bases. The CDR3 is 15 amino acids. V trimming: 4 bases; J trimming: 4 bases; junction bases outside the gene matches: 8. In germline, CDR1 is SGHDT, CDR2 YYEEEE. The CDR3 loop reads CASSATGGRGTEAFF. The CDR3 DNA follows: TGTGCCAGCAGCGCCACAGGGGGCCGGGGCACTGAAGCTTTCTTT.

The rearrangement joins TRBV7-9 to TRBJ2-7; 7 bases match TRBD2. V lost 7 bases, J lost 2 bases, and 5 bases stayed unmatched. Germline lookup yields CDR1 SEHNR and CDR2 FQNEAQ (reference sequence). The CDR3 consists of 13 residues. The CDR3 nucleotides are TGTGCCAGCACCCCACGGGGGGCCTACGAGCAGTACGTC. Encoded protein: CASTPRGAYEQYV.

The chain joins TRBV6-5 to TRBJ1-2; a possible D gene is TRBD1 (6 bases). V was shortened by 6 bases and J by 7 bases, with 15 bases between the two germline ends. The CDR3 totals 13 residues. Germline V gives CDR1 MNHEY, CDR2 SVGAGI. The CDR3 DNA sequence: TGTGCCAGCAGATTATCAGGGGAGAGTGGCTACACCTTC. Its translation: CASRLSGESGYTF.

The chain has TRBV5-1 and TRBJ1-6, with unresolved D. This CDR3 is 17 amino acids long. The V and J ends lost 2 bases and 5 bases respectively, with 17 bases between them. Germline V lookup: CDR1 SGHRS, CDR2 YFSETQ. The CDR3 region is CASSFYPLAGNNSPLHF. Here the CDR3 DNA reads TGCGCCAGCAGCTTCTATCCCCTGGCGGGGAATAATTCACCCCTCCACTTT.

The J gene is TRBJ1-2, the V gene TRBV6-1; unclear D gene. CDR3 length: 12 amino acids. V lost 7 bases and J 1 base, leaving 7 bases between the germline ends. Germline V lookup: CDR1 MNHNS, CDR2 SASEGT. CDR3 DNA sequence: TGTGCCAGCACCCAGAATAACTATGGCTACACCTTC. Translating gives CASTQNNYGYTF.

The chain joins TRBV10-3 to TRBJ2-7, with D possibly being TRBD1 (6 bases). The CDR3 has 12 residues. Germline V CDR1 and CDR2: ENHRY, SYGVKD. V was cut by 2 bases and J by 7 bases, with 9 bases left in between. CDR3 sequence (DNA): TGTGCCATCAGTGAGACAGGGTGGGAGCAGTACGTC. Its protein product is CAISETGWEQYV.

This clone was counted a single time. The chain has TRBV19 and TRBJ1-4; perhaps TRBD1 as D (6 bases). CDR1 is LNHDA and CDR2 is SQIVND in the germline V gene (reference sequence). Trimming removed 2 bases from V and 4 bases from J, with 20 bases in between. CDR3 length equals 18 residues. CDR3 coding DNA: TGTGCCAGTAGTATACGGGACACCCGAGGGCATAGTAATGAAAAACTGTTTTTT. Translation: CASSIRDTRGHSNEKLFF.

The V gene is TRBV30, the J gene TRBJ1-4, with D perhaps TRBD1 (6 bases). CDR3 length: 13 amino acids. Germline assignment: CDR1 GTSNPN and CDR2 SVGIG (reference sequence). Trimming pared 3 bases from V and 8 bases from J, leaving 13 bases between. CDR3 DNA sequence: TGTGCCTGGAGAGGGGGAAATGGGGAAAAACTGTTTTTT. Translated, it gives CAWRGGNGEKLFF.

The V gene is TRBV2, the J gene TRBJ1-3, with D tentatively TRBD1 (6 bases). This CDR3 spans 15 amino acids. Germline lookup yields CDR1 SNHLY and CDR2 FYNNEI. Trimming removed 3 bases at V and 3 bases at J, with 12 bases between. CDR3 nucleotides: TGTGCCAGCAGTGAGGGGGGGGCGCGTGGAAACACCATATATTTT. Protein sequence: CASSEGGARGNTIYF. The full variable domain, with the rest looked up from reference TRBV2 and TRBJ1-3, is EPEVTQTPSHQVTQMGQEVILRCVPISNHLYFYWYRQILGQKVEFLVSFYNNEISEKSEIFDDQFSVERPDGSNFTLKIRSTKLEDSAMYFCASSEGGARGNTIYFGEGSWLTVV.

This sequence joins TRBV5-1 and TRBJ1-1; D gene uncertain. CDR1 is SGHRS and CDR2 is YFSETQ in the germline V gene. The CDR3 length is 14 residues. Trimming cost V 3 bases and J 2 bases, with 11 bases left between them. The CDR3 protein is CASSWEAGNTEAFF. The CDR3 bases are TGCGCCAGCAGCTGGGAGGCTGGAAACACTGAAGCTTTCTTT.

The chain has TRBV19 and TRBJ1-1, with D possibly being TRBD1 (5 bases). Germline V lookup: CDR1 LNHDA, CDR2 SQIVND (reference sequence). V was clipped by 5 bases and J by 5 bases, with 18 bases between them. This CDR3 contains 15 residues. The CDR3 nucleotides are TGTGCCAGTAGTGCGTCCCGGGGGGGTGGAACTGAAGCTTTCTTT. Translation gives CASSASRGGGTEAFF.

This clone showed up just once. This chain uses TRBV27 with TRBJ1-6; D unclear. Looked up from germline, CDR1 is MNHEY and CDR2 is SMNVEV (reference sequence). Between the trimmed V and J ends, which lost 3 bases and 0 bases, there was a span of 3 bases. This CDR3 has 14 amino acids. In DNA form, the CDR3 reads TGTGCCAGCAGTTTCGGCTCCTATAATTCACCCCTCCACTTT. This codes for CASSFGSYNSPLHF.

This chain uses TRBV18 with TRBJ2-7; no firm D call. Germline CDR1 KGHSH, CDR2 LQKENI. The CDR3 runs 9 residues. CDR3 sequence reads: CASSPEPPV. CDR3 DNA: TGTGCCAGCTCCCCCGAGCCTCCCGTC.

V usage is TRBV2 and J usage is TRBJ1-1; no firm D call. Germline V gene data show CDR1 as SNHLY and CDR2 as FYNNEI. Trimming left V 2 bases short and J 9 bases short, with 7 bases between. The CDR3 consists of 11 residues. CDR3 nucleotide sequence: TGTGCCAGCAGTGAATTACAGAAAGCTTTCTTT. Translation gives CASSELQKAFF.

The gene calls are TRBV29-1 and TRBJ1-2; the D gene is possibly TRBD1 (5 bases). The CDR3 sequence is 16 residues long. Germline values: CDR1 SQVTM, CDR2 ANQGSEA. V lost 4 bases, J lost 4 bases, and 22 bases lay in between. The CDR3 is CSVGGVETRDRYGYTF. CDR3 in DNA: TGCAGCGTTGGGGGGGTAGAGACCAGGGATCGCTATGGCTACACCTTC.

CDR3 DNA: TGTGCCAGCACCCCAGACTATGAAAAACTGTTTTTT. Translation: CASTPDYEKLFF. This chain links TRBV6-1 with TRBJ1-4; no reliable D call. CDR1 and CDR2 from the germline V gene are MNHNS and SASEGT. The length of the CDR3 is 12 residues. V was shortened by 7 bases and J by 6 bases, with 9 bases between the two germline ends.

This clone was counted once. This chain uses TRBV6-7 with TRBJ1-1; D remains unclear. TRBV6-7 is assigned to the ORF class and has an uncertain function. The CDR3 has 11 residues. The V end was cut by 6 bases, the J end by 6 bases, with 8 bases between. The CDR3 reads CASRPRAEAFF. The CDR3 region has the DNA TGTGCCAGCAGACCCCGGGCTGAAGCTTTCTTT.

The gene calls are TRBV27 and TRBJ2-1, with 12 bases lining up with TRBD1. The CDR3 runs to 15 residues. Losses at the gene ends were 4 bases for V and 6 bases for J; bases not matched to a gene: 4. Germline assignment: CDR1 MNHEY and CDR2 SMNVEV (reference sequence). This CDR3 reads CASSWDRGLSNEQFF. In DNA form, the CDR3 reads TGTGCCAGCAGTTGGGACAGGGGGCTATCCAATGAGCAGTTCTTC.

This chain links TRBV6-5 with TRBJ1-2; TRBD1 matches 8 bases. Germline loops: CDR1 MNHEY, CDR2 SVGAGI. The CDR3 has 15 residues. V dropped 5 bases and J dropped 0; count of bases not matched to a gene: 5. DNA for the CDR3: TGTGCCAGCAGTCGAACGGGACAGGCTAACTATGGCTACACCTTC. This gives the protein CASSRTGQANYGYTF.

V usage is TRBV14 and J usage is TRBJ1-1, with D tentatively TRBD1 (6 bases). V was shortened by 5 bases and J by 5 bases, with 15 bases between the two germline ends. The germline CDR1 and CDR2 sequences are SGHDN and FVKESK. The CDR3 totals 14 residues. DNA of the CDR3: TGTGCCAGCAGCTACGACAGGTATCAAACTGAAGCTTTCTTT. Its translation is CASSYDRYQTEAFF.

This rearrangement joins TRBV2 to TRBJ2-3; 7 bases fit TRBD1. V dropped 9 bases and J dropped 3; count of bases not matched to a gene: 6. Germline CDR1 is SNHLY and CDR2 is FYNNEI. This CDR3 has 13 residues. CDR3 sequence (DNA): TGTGCCAGTCAGGGGGAAAGGACAGATACGCAGTATTTT. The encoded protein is CASQGERTDTQYF.

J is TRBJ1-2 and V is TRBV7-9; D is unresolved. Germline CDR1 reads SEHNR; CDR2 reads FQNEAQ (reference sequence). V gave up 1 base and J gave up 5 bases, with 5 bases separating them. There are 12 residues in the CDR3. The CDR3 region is CASSLGGYGYTF. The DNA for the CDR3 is TGTGCCAGCAGCTTAGGCGGTTATGGCTACACCTTC. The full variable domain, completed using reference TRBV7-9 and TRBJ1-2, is DTGVSQNPRHKITKRGQNVTFRCDPISEHNRLYWYRQTLGQGPEFLTYFQNEAQLEKSRLLSDRFSAERPKGSFSTLEIQRTEQGDSAMYLCASSLGGYGYTFGSGTRLTVV.

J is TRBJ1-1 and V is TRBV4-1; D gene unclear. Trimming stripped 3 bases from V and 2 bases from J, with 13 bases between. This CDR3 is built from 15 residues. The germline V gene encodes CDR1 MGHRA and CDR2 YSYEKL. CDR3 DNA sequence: TGCGCCAGCAGCCATTCACAGAACCAAAACACTGAAGCTTTCTTT. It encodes CASSHSQNQNTEAFF.